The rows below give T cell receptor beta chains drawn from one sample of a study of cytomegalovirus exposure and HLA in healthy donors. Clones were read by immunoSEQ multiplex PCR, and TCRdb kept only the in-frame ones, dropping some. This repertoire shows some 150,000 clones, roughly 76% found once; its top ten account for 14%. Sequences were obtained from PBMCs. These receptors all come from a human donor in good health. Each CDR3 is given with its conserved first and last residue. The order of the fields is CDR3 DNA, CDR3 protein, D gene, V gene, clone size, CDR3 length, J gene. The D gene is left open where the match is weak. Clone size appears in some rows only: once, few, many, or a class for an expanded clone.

TGTGCCAGCAGCCCACCGGGACAGGGGATCTATGGCTACACCTTC | CASSPPGQGIYGYTF | TRBD1 | TRBV6-1 | - | 15 | TRBJ1-2
TGTGCCAGCAGCTTGGCCAACTACGAGCAGTACTTC | CASSLANYEQYF | - | TRBV5-8 | - | 12 | TRBJ2-7
TGTGCCAGCAGCGGACGACAGGGTCTGTGGGTTGAGCAGTTCTTC | CASSGRQGLWVEQFF | TRBD1 | TRBV9 | - | 15 | TRBJ2-1
TGTGCCAGCAGGAGGGGACTAGCGTCTTACGAGCAGTACTTC | CASRRGLASYEQYF | TRBD2 | TRBV2 | - | 14 | TRBJ2-7
TGTGCCAGCAGCCGAAGGGACAGGGGGCCTAGCACCGGGGAGCTGTTTTTT | CASSRRDRGPSTGELFF | TRBD1 | TRBV5-5 | - | 17 | TRBJ2-2
TGTGCCACCAGCAGCCGGGACAGGGGAAACAATGAGCAGTTCTTC | CATSSRDRGNNEQFF | TRBD1 | TRBV15 | few | 15 | TRBJ2-1
TGCGCCAGCAGTAGCGGGAACTACAATGAGCAGTTCTTC | CASSSGNYNEQFF | TRBD2 | TRBV5-1 | - | 13 | TRBJ2-1
TGTGCCACCAGCAGCCCCGGCAGGGCAAATGAGCAGTTCTTC | CATSSPGRANEQFF | - | TRBV15 | few | 14 | TRBJ2-1
TGTGCCAGCAGACCCCGGGATGGGAGCTCCTACAATGAGCAGTTCTTC | CASRPRDGSSYNEQFF | - | TRBV5-4 | few | 16 | TRBJ2-1
TGTGCCTGGAGTGTATTTAGTGGGGGCCTAGCGGCCAACCCGAGGGATGGCAATGAGCAGTTCTTC | CAWSVFSGGLAANPRDGNEQFF | - | TRBV30 | few | 22 | TRBJ2-1
TGTGCCAGCAGTTACTCTCTCCCAGGGCCTCGGAATGAGCAGTTCTTC | CASSYSLPGPRNEQFF | - | TRBV6-5 | - | 16 | TRBJ2-1